This T cell receptor beta chain was captured by sequencing in a study of identical twins. Broader study findings: An excess of low generation probability was shown by twin-shared out-of-frame alpha sequences.

Using its own MiXCR run on the 5' RACE reads, TCRdb lists one record per CDR3 protein. Of hundreds of thousands of distinct CDR3 sequences listed, 21% are singletons. Unmatched junction bases numbered 6, after V lost 6 bases and J lost 5 bases. The CDR3 has 15 residues. This clonotype has a handful of counts. Its specificity is not known. Another study also made use of these data, one on T cells expressing NK-cell markers. That paper states: It was sorted CD3+CD56-NKG2C+, CD3+CD56+NKG2C- and CD3+CD56+NKG2C+ T cells that provided the TCR beta repertoires. For several donors, the dominant NKG2C+ clonotypes made up about 1.0-7.5% of their CD8+ T cells.

This sequence was found in a woman aged 18-29 years in good health. The rearrangement uses TRBV12-3 or TRBV12-4 and TRBJ2-3, with TRBD2 matching 12 bases. Material: PBMCs. The CDR3 reads CASRWTSGMVDTQYF. CDR3 sequence (DNA): TGTGCCAGCAGATGGACTAGCGGGATGGTAGATACGCAGTATTTT.